This T cell receptor (beta chain) emerged from a study of blood T cell repertoires in COVID-19. Study-wide background: Sites across the United States, Italy and Spain contributed samples from acute and convalescent COVID-19. T cells, B-cell-depleted T cells, or PBMCs provided the cDNA or gDNA that served as material.

The method was immunoSEQ multiplex PCR; TCRdb's version includes in-frame clones alone and lacks a portion of them. The sample contains roughly 400,000 clones, roughly 89% of which appear only once. Germline assignment: CDR1 LGHNT and CDR2 FRNRAP. This CDR3 has 13 amino acids. The V end was cut by 5 bases, the J end by 5 bases, with 12 bases between. Membership in each cohort depended on participant-reported clinical history. The recovered donors of Cohort 3 showed two negative PCRs, clearance, or symptom resolution. Sequenced: PBMCs or T cells enriched from blood (not recorded which). The sequence was obtained from a woman under 40 who had recovered from COVID-19. The chain has TRBV12-5 and TRBJ1-1; tentative D call: TRBD1 (5 bases). The CDR3 loop is CASGPGSKTEAFF. CDR3 DNA: TGTGCTAGTGGTCCAGGGTCGAAAACTGAAGCTTTCTTT.